These 30 T cell receptor beta chains were sequenced from one sample in a study of T cells in Graves' hyperthyroidism and ophthalmopathy. Amplification yielded TCR beta CDR3 regions, with RNA transcripts as the source. A first-round RT-PCR of the TCR CDR3 used the HTBI primer set. TCRdb used MiXCR to reprocess the multiplex PCR reads, holding one entry per CDR3 protein. The repertoire has hundreds of thousands of distinct CDR3 sequences, roughly 15% of them found once; the top ten carry about 9.4%. Sequencing used blood. Receptor source: a woman younger than 30 with Graves' hyperthyroidism.

This clonotype has a handful of counts. This rearrangement joins TRBV9 to TRBJ2-7, with a tentative D call TRBD2 (6 bases). The germline V and J ends were trimmed by 4 bases and 7 bases, with 21 bases remaining between them. This CDR3 comprises 15 residues. Germline CDR1 SGDLS, CDR2 YYNGEE. The CDR3 sequence: CASSKRGQGAGEQYF. The CDR3 DNA is TGTGCCAGCAGCAAGAGGGGCCAGGGCGCGGGGGAGCAGTACTTC.

This clonotype appeared a few times. The chain uses TRBV12-3 or TRBV12-4 and TRBJ1-5, with D maybe TRBD1 (5 bases). The CDR3 covers 14 residues. V gave up 5 bases and J gave up 4 bases, with 12 bases separating them. CDR3 nucleotide sequence: TGTGCCAGCAGTATAAAAGGGGAGAATCAGCCCCAGCATTTT. Protein: CASSIKGENQPQHF.

This clonotype was observed a handful of times. The chain links TRBV5-6 to TRBJ2-1; no reliable D call. Germline lookup yields CDR1 SGHDT and CDR2 YYEEEE. V shed 0 bases and J shed 5 bases, with 6 bases lying between them. CDR3 length: 13 amino acids. CDR3 residues: CASSLDYHNEQFF. The CDR3 DNA follows: TGTGCCAGCAGCTTGGACTACCACAATGAGCAGTTCTTC.

This clonotype was seen ten or more times. The CDR3 nucleotides are TGTGCCAGCAGCTTACGTGGGGGGGCGGACTATGGCTACACCTTC. It translates to CASSLRGGADYGYTF. V and J are TRBV7-8 and TRBJ1-2, with D possibly matching TRBD1 (6 bases). Germline CDR1 and CDR2: SGHVS and FQNEAQ. The CDR3 extends over 15 amino acids. V gave up 2 bases and J gave up 3 bases, with 13 bases separating them.

This sequence joins TRBV7-9 and TRBJ1-1; D perhaps matches TRBD1 (5 bases). V lost 1 base, J lost 2 bases, and 11 bases lay in between. Per germline, CDR1 SEHNR and CDR2 FQNEAQ (reference sequence). The CDR3 consists of 15 residues. DNA for the CDR3: TGTGCCAGCAGCTTAGAGCCAAGGACAAACACTGAAGCTTTCTTT. Translated, it gives CASSLEPRTNTEAFF.

At least ten counts were recorded for this clonotype. The rearrangement links TRBV30 to TRBJ1-2, with no clear D. Between the trimmed V and J ends, which lost 0 bases and 3 bases, there was a span of 8 bases. This CDR3 is 13 amino acids long. CDR1 is GTSNPN, CDR2 SVGIG, per germline (reference sequence). The CDR3 region has the DNA TGTGCCTGGAGTGTACAAGGAGACTATGGCTACACCTTC. Translating gives CAWSVQGDYGYTF.

This clonotype turned up a few times. J is TRBJ2-3 and V is TRBV13; TRBD2 aligns across 8 bases. The CDR3 contains 16 residues. Germline lookup yields CDR1 PRHDT and CDR2 FYEKMQ (reference sequence). V gave up 5 bases and J gave up 1 base; unmatched junction bases: 8. As DNA, the CDR3 is TGTGCCAGCAGCCTCGAGCGGGAGTGGGGCACAGATACGCAGTATTTT. This encodes CASSLEREWGTDTQYF.

This clonotype came up many times. V and J are TRBV7-9 and TRBJ2-1; 7 nucleotides agree with TRBD1. Germline V CDR1 and CDR2: SEHNR, FQNEAQ (reference sequence). This CDR3 contains 14 residues. The CDR3 spells CPTPLTGRYNEQFF. In DNA form, the CDR3 reads TGTCCCACCCCCCTGACAGGGCGGTACAATGAGCAGTTCTTC.

This clonotype has a handful of counts. V gene TRBV20-1 combines with J gene TRBJ1-2; tentatively, D is TRBD1 (6 bases). This CDR3 contains 13 residues. The V gene's germline CDR1 is DFQATT and CDR2 SNEGSKA (reference sequence). The V gene lost 1 base and the J gene lost 5 bases, with 11 bases spanning the gap. The CDR3 nucleotides read TGCAGTGCTAGAGTACAGGGCGATTATGGCTACACCTTC. Its translation is CSARVQGDYGYTF.

The sample holds a few counts of this clonotype. A junction boundary mismatches the germline segment, possibly from a read error. This chain connects TRBV5-5 to TRBJ1-1; D remains ambiguous. This CDR3 is 17 amino acids long. The germline V gene has CDR1 SGHKS and CDR2 YYEKEE (reference sequence). The CDR3 region has the DNA TGTGCCAGCAGCTTGGCCCTTGTAGCCTTACAGAACACTGGAGCTTTCTTT. It is translated as CASSLALVALQNTGAFF.

Ten or more counts support this clonotype. The chain employs TRBV18 and TRBJ1-4; D is uncertain. CDR3 length: 15 residues. The V and J ends lost 3 bases and 7 bases respectively, with 15 bases between them. Looked up from germline, CDR1 is KGHSH and CDR2 is LQKENI. CDR3 region: CASSPQIPPVEKLFF. The CDR3 coding sequence is TGTGCCAGCTCACCCCAAATCCCACCGGTTGAAAAACTGTTTTTT. Variable domain in full (rest from reference TRBV18 and TRBJ1-4): NAGVMQNPRHLVRRRGQEARLRCSPMKGHSHVYWYRQLPEEGLKFMVYLQKENIIDESGMPKERFSAEFPKEGPSILRIQQVVRGDSAAYFCASSPQIPPVEKLFFGSGTQLSVL.

This clonotype has at least ten counts. The rearrangement joins TRBV29-1 to TRBJ1-1; no clear D. The CDR3 spans 12 residues. V gave up 6 bases and J gave up 1 base, with 9 bases separating them. Germline V CDR1 and CDR2: SQVTM, ANQGSEA. The CDR3 DNA reads as TGCAGCGTCTTCTGGCAGAACACTGAAGCTTTCTTT. Its protein product is CSVFWQNTEAFF. The variable domain in full, completed from reference TRBV29-1 and TRBJ1-1, reads SAVISQKPSRDICQRGTSLTIQCQVDSQVTMMFWYRQQPGQSLTLIATANQGSEATYESGFVIDKFPISRPNLTFSTLTVSNMSPEDSSIYLCSVFWQNTEAFFGQGTRLTVV.

The rearrangement joins TRBV27 to TRBJ2-7; no definite D call. The V gene's germline CDR1 is MNHEY and CDR2 SMNVEV (reference sequence). The V end lost 4 bases, the J end lost 6 bases, and 10 bases lay between the germline ends. The CDR3 sequence is 12 residues long. CDR3 protein: CASSYLEGEQYF. The CDR3 nucleotides are TGTGCCAGCAGTTACTTGGAAGGCGAGCAGTACTTC.

The CDR3 loop is CASSRTQGTEEKLFF. CDR3 in DNA: TGTGCCAGCAGCAGAACACAGGGTACCGAAGAAAAACTGTTTTTT. The chain joins TRBV9 to TRBJ1-4, with TRBD1 as a possible D gene (6 bases). The CDR3 consists of 15 residues. Germline values: CDR1 SGDLS, CDR2 YYNGEE. The germline V and J ends were trimmed by 4 bases and 8 bases, with 18 bases remaining between them.

This clonotype was seen repeatedly, ten times or more. V is TRBV7-9 and J is TRBJ1-2, with 7 bases fitting TRBD1. The CDR3 totals 17 residues. The germline V gene has CDR1 SEHNR and CDR2 FQNEAQ (reference sequence). The J segment lost 6 bases and the V segment lost 4 bases, leaving 17 bases of the junction unmatched. The CDR3 sequence is CASSSGEYDREWHGYTF. DNA of the CDR3: TGTGCCAGCAGCTCGGGCGAATACGACAGGGAATGGCATGGCTACACCTTC.

This clonotype has a count of ten or more. The chain carries TRBV4-1 and TRBJ2-7; 9 positions agree with TRBD1. This CDR3 comprises 13 residues. CDR1 and CDR2 from the germline V gene are MGHRA and YSYEKL. Trimming at V came to 7 bases and at J to 4 bases, leaving 5 bases not matched to a gene. The CDR3 here is CASKGQGSYEQYF. The CDR3 nucleotides are TGCGCCAGCAAAGGACAGGGGTCGTACGAGCAGTACTTC.

This clonotype was counted a few times. The chain has TRBV29-1 and TRBJ2-3; D remains unclear. Trimming shortened V by 4 bases and J by 0 bases, and 5 bases separated the two germline ends. This CDR3 is built from 12 residues. Germline CDR1 SQVTM, CDR2 ANQGSEA. The CDR3: CSVVPSTDTQYF. The CDR3 DNA reads TGCAGCGTTGTCCCTAGCACAGATACGCAGTATTTT.

In this sample, this clonotype turned up many times. The rearrangement links TRBV5-1 to TRBJ2-5, with D possibly matching TRBD1 (6 bases). Germline V gene lookup returns CDR1 SGHRS and CDR2 YFSETQ. This CDR3 spans 13 amino acids. V lost 6 bases, J lost 5 bases, and 14 bases lay in between. The CDR3 DNA is TGCGCCAGCAACCAGGGTGGGGGCGAGACCCAGTACTTC. It encodes CASNQGGGETQYF.

This clonotype was recorded at least ten times. V usage is TRBV20-1 and J usage is TRBJ2-3; the D gene is possibly TRBD2 (6 bases). This CDR3 has 15 residues. CDR1 DFQATT and CDR2 SNEGSKA come from the germline V gene (reference sequence). The V end lost 6 bases, the J end lost 2 bases, and 18 bases lay between the germline ends. The CDR3 is CSAQIGTLNTDTQYF. DNA for the CDR3: TGCAGTGCGCAGATCGGGACTCTGAACACAGATACGCAGTATTTT.

The table lists this clonotype with a few counts. The chain uses TRBV27 and TRBJ1-5; D may be TRBD1 (5 bases). V lost 3 bases and J 7 bases, leaving 10 bases between the germline ends. This CDR3 has 13 amino acids. CDR1 is MNHEY, CDR2 SMNVEV, per germline (reference sequence). CDR3 in amino acids: CASSFWRGQPQHF. CDR3 sequence (DNA): TGTGCCAGCAGTTTTTGGAGGGGACAGCCCCAGCATTTT.

This sequence joins TRBV11-2 and TRBJ2-3, with D maybe TRBD1 (6 bases). This CDR3 is built from 14 residues. Trimming took 5 bases from V and 1 from J, leaving 10 bases between them. Per the germline V gene, CDR1 is SGHAT and CDR2 is FQNNGV. CDR3 region: CASSMTGRTDTQYF. CDR3 DNA sequence: TGTGCCAGCAGCATGACAGGACGCACAGATACGCAGTATTTT.

V usage is TRBV28 and J usage is TRBJ2-2; D possibly corresponds to TRBD2 (5 bases). Germline values: CDR1 MDHEN, CDR2 SYDVKM. CDR3 length: 15 amino acids. The V end lost 3 bases, the J end lost 1 base, and 9 bases lay between the germline ends. The CDR3, as DNA: TGTGCCAGCAGTTTCTCCGGGGTGAACACCGGGGAGCTGTTTTTT. This gives the protein CASSFSGVNTGELFF.

In its sample, this clonotype was seen many times. J is TRBJ1-1 and V is TRBV28; D gene ambiguous. V lost 4 bases, J lost 0 bases, and 24 bases lay in between. CDR1 is MDHEN and CDR2 is SYDVKM in the germline V gene. This CDR3 has 19 amino acids. The CDR3 protein is CASSSYRGSAEPMNTEAFF. The CDR3 nucleotides are TGTGCCAGCAGTTCCTACCGTGGCAGCGCCGAGCCAATGAACACTGAAGCTTTCTTT.

This clonotype was detected ten times or more. This sequence joins TRBV30 and TRBJ2-7; no definite D call. Trimming removed 1 base at V and 1 base at J, with 14 bases between. Germline V gene sequence: CDR1 GTSNPN, CDR2 SVGIG (reference sequence). The length of the CDR3 is 15 residues. This CDR3 reads CAWSDEVGSSYEQYF. The CDR3 nucleotides read TGTGCCTGGAGTGACGAGGTGGGGTCGTCCTACGAGCAGTACTTC. Drawing the rest from reference TRBV30 and TRBJ2-7, the complete variable domain is SQTIHQWPATLVQPVGSPLSLECTVEGTSNPNLYWYRQAAGRGLQLLFYSVGIGQISSEVPQNLSASRPQDRQFILSSKKLLLSDSGFYLCAWSDEVGSSYEQYFGPGTRLTVT.

In its sample, this clonotype was seen many times. V gene TRBV20-1 combines with J gene TRBJ1-2; the D is unclear. CDR3 length: 13 amino acids. V lost 3 bases and J 1 base, leaving 9 bases between the germline ends. The V gene's germline CDR1 is DFQATT and CDR2 SNEGSKA (reference sequence). The CDR3 loop is CSARDLDNYGYTF. In nucleotides, the CDR3 is TGCAGTGCTAGGGACCTTGATAACTATGGCTACACCTTC.

This clonotype was found a few times. The chain couples TRBV4-1 to TRBJ1-1; TRBD1 is a possible D gene (5 bases). The germline V gene encodes CDR1 MGHRA and CDR2 YSYEKL. Trimming cost V 5 bases and J 5 bases, with 15 bases left between them. CDR3 size: 14 residues. The CDR3 reads CASSAPGRGTEAFF. The CDR3 DNA sequence: TGCGCCAGCAGCGCTCCAGGGCGTGGGACTGAAGCTTTCTTT.

This clonotype was detected many times. The CDR3 sequence is CSGAVSYNEQFF. The CDR3 DNA sequence: TGCAGTGGAGCGGTCTCCTACAATGAGCAGTTCTTC. The chain recombines TRBV20-1 with TRBJ2-1; D is perhaps TRBD2 (5 bases). Trimming removed 7 bases at V and 0 bases at J, with 7 bases between. Germline assignment: CDR1 DFQATT and CDR2 SNEGSKA (reference sequence). The CDR3 totals 12 residues.

For the CDR3, the DNA is TGTGCCAGCAAAGCGGGAGGCCCACAAAACATTCAGTACTTC. It codes for CASKAGGPQNIQYF. The chain recombines TRBV6-1 with TRBJ2-4; 9 bases are shared with TRBD2. The trim removed 7 bases at V and 5 bases at J, leaving 6 bases unmatched. The CDR3 loop spans 14 amino acids. Germline V gene sequence: CDR1 MNHNS, CDR2 SASEGT.

This clonotype was detected ten times or more. This chain links TRBV30 with TRBJ2-2; 7 bases fit TRBD1. Trimming at V came to 3 bases and at J to 0 bases, leaving 7 bases not matched to a gene. Germline V lookup: CDR1 GTSNPN, CDR2 SVGIG (reference sequence). This CDR3 comprises 16 residues. The CDR3 DNA reads TGTGCCTGGAGCCCACCCGGGACAGCGAACACCGGGGAGCTGTTTTTT. It codes for CAWSPPGTANTGELFF. Using reference TRBV30 and TRBJ2-2 for the parts outside the CDR3, the full variable domain is SQTIHQWPATLVQPVGSPLSLECTVEGTSNPNLYWYRQAAGRGLQLLFYSVGIGQISSEVPQNLSASRPQDRQFILSSKKLLLSDSGFYLCAWSPPGTANTGELFFGEGSRLTVL.

The rearrangement uses TRBV9 and TRBJ2-1; D is unclear. CDR3 length: 11 residues. Germline V CDR1 and CDR2: SGDLS, YYNGEE. The V end was cut by 2 bases, the J end by 9 bases, with 6 bases between. CDR3 protein: CASSVTTEQFF. The CDR3 DNA follows: TGTGCCAGCAGCGTGACAACTGAGCAGTTCTTC.